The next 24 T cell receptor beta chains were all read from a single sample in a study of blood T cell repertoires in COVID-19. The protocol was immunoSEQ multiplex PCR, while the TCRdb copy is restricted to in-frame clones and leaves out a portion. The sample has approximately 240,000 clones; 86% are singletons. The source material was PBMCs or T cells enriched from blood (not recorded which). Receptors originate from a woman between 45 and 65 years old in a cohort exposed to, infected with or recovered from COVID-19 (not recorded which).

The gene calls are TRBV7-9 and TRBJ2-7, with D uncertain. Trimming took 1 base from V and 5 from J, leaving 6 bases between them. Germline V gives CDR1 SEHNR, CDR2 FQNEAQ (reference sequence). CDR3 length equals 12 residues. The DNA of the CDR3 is TGTGCCAGCAGCTTAGACAGCCACGAGCAGTACTTC. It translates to CASSLDSHEQYF.

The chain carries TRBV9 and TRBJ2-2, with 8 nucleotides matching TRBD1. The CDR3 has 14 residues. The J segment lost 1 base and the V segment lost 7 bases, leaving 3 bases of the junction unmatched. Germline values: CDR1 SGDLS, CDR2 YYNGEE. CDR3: CASRTGLNTGELFF. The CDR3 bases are TGTGCCAGCCGGACAGGGTTGAACACCGGGGAGCTGTTTTTT.

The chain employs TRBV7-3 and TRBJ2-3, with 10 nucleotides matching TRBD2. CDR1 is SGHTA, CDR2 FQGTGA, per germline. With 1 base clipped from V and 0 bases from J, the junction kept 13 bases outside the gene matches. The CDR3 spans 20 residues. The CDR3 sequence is CASSLKGRASGGRSTDTQYF. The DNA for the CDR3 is TGTGCCAGCAGCTTAAAGGGGCGGGCTAGCGGGGGCCGGAGCACAGATACGCAGTATTTT.

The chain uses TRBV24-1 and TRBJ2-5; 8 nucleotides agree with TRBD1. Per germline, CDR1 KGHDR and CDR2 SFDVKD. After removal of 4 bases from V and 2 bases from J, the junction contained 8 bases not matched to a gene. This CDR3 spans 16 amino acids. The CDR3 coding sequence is TGTGCCACCAGTGACGCCACCCGGACAGGGCAAGAGACCCAGTACTTC. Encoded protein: CATSDATRTGQETQYF.

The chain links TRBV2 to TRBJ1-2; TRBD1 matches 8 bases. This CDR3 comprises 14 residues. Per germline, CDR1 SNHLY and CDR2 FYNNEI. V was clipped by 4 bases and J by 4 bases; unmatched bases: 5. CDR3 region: CASSVRQGFYGYTF. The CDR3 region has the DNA TGTGCCAGCAGTGTGAGACAGGGGTTCTATGGCTACACCTTC.

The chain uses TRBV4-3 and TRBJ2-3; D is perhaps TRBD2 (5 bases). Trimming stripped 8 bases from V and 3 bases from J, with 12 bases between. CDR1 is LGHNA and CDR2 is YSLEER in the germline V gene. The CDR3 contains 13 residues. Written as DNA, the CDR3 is TGCGCCAGCGGAACTAGGGCGACAGATACGCAGTATTTT. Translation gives CASGTRATDTQYF.

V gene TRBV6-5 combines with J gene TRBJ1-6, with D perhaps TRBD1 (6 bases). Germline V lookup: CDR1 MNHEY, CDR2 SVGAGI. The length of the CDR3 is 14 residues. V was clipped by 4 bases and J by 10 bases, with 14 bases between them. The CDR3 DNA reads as TGTGCCAGCAGTTCCACAGGGCGTCGGTCACCCCTCCACTTT. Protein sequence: CASSSTGRRSPLHF.

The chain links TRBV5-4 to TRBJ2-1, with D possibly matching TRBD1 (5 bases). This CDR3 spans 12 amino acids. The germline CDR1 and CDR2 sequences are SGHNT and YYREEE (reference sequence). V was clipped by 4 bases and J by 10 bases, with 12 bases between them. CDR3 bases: TGTGCCAGCAGCGGGGCCCCTAGGGAGCAGTTCTTC. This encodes CASSGAPREQFF.

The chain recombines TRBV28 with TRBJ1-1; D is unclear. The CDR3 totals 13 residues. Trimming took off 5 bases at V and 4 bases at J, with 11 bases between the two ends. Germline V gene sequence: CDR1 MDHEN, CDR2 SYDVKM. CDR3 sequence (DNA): TGTGCCAGCAGTACCCCACAGAGCACTGAAGCTTTCTTT. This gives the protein CASSTPQSTEAFF.

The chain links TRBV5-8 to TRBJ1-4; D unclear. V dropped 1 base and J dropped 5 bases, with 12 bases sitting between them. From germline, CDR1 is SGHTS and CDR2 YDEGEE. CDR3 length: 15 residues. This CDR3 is CASSLSDGWNEKLFF. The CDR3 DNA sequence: TGTGCCAGCAGCTTGAGCGACGGCTGGAATGAAAAACTGTTTTTT.

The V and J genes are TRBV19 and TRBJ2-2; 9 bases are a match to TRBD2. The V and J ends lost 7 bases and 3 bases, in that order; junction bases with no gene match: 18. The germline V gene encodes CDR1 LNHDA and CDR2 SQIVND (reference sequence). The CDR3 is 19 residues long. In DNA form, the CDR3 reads TGTGCCAGTACAACAATCGCGGGGGGGAGGTTAATGGACACCGGGGAGCTGTTTTTT. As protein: CASTTIAGGRLMDTGELFF.

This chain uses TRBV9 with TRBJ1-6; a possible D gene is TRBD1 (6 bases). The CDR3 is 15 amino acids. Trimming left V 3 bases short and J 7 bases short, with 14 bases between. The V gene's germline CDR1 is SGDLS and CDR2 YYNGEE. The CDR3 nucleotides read TGTGCCAGCAGCGGAACAGGGTATCGGAATTCACCCCTCCACTTT. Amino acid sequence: CASSGTGYRNSPLHF.

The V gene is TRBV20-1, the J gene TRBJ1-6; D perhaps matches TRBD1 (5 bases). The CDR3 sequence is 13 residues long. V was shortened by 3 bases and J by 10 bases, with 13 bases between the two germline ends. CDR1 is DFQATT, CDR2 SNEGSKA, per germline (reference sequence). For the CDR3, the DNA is TGCAGTGCTAGTGACAGTCCTCGATCACCCCTCCACTTT. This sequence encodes CSASDSPRSPLHF.

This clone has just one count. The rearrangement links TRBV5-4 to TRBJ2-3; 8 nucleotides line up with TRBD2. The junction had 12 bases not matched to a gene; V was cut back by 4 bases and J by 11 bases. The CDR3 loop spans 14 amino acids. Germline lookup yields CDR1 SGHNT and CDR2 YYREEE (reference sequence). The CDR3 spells CASSHRGAGAVQYF. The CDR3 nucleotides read TGTGCCAGCAGCCATAGGGGAGCGGGGGCCGTGCAGTATTTT. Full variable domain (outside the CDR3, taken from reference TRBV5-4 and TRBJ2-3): ETGVTQSPTHLIKTRGQQVTLRCSSQSGHNTVSWYQQALGQGPQFIFQYYREEENGRGNFPPRFSGLQFPNYSSELNVNALELDDSALYLCASSHRGAGAVQYFGPGTRLTVL.

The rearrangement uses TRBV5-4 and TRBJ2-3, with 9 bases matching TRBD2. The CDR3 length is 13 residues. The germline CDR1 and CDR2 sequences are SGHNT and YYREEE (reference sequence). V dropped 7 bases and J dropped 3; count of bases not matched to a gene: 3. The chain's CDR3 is CASFAGGTDTQYF. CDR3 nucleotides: TGTGCCAGCTTTGCGGGGGGGACAGATACGCAGTATTTT.

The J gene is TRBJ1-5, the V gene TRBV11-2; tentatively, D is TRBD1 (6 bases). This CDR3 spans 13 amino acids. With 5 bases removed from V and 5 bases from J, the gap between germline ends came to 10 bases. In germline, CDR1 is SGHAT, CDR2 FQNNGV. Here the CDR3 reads CASSAQGYQPQHF. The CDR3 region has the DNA TGTGCCAGCAGCGCACAGGGCTATCAGCCCCAGCATTTT.

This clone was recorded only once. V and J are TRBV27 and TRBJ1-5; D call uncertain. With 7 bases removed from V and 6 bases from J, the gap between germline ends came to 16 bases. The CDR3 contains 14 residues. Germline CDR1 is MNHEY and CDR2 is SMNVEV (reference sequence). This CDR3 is CASTPRPMGQPQHF. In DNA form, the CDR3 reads TGTGCCAGCACCCCTAGACCAATGGGTCAGCCCCAGCATTTT.

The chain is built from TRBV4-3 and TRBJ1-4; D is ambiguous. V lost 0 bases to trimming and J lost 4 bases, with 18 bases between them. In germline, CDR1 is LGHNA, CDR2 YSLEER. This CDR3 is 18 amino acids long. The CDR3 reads CASSQDVSLYAYNEKLFF. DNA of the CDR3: TGCGCCAGCAGCCAAGATGTCTCCTTGTACGCCTATAATGAAAAACTGTTTTTT.

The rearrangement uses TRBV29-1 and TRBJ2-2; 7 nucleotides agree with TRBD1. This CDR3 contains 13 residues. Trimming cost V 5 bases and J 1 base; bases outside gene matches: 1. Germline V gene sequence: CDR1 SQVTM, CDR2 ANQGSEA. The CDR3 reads CSVRQGNTGELFF. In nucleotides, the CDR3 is TGCAGCGTTAGACAGGGGAACACCGGGGAGCTGTTTTTT.

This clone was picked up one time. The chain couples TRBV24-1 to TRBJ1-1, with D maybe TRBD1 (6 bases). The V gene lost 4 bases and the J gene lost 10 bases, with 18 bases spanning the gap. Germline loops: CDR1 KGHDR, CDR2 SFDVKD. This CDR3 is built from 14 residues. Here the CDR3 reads CATSDQGTSRGAFF. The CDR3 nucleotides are TGTGCCACCAGTGACCAGGGGACCTCCCGAGGAGCTTTCTTT.

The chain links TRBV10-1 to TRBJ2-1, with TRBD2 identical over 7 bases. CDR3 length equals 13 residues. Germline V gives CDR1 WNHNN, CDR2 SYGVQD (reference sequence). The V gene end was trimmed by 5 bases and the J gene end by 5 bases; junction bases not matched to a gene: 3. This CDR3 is CASSSGVNNEQFF. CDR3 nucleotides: TGCGCCAGCAGTAGCGGGGTAAACAATGAGCAGTTCTTC.

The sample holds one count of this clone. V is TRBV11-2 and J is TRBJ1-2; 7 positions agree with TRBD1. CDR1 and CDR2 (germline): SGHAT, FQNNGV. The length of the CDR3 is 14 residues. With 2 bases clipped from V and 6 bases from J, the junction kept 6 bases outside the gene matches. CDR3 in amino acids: CASSLRRGTDGYTF. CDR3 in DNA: TGTGCCAGCAGCTTACGCCGGGGGACAGATGGCTACACCTTC.

CDR3 nucleotides: TGTGCCAGCATAAATTCGGTGACTAAGGAACTGTTTTTT. It translates to CASINSVTKELFF. The chain carries TRBV28 and TRBJ1-4; no clear D. Germline CDR1 MDHEN, CDR2 SYDVKM. The CDR3 length is 13 residues. V was clipped by 7 bases and J by 12 bases, with 18 bases between them.

CDR3 DNA: TGTGCCAGCAGCTTGCGCAGCGACACCGGGGAGCTGTTTTTT. Protein: CASSLRSDTGELFF. The V gene is TRBV5-8, the J gene TRBJ2-2; D is ambiguous. Trimming shortened V by 1 base and J by 3 bases, and 7 bases separated the two germline ends. The germline V gene has CDR1 SGHTS and CDR2 YDEGEE. CDR3 length: 14 amino acids.